This T cell receptor (beta chain) was observed in a study of blood T cell repertoires in COVID-19. Study details: There were acute and convalescent COVID-19 samples, and they came from the United States, Italy and Spain. Sources were T cells, B-cell-depleted T cells, or PBMCs; the material itself was cDNA or gDNA.

Authors' data handling: Reference gene primer amplification gave nucleated cell count estimates. The assay was immunoSEQ multiplex PCR, and TCRdb's table has in-frame clones only and misses some. The DNA was the basis for D and trimming; V, J and clone size are from that table. Here the sample spans 80,000 or so clones, about 85% being singletons. CDR3 length: 15 amino acids. Looked up from germline, CDR1 is ENHRY and CDR2 is SYGVKD. V was pared by 0 bases and J by 5 bases, with 12 bases between. V is TRBV10-3 and J is TRBJ2-3; D might be TRBD2 (6 bases). The sequenced sample was peripheral blood. The sequence was collected from a human donor in a cohort sampled during active COVID-19. CDR3 residues: CAISESVVGGDTQYF. The CDR3 DNA sequence: TGTGCCATCAGTGAGTCGGTGGTGGGGGGAGATACGCAGTATTTT.